The next 28 T cell receptor beta chains were all read from a single sample in a study of blood T cell repertoires in COVID-19. Clones were read by immunoSEQ multiplex PCR, and TCRdb kept only the in-frame ones, dropping some. The data contain around 140,000 clones, 70% to 90% of them seen just once; the ten biggest clones take up about 2.1%. The sequencing sample was made of peripheral blood. The receptors stem from a man between 70 and 80 years old with active COVID-19.

The CDR3 spells CASSLPPTDTQYF. CDR3 nucleotides: TGTGCCAGCAGCCTACCCCCCACAGATACGCAGTATTTT. V gene TRBV7-2 combines with J gene TRBJ2-3; no reliable D call. V dropped 5 bases and J dropped 2 bases, with 8 bases sitting between them. Germline V lookup: CDR1 SGHTA, CDR2 FQGNSA. This CDR3 spans 13 amino acids.

The rearrangement joins TRBV29-1 to TRBJ2-7, with D perhaps TRBD1 (5 bases). Germline V gives CDR1 SQVTM, CDR2 ANQGSEA. The V end was cut by 5 bases, the J end by 7 bases, with 21 bases between. CDR3 size: 14 residues. CDR3 DNA: TGCAGCGTTTTAGGGCAGGGAAGGGATGGGGAGCAGTACTTC. Protein sequence: CSVLGQGRDGEQYF.

This clone was observed a few times. The rearrangement uses TRBV3-1 (or the pseudogene TRBV3-2) and TRBJ2-5; 13 bases line up with TRBD2. The CDR3 length is 16 residues. Trimming cost V 4 bases and J 4 bases; bases outside gene matches: 6. Germline V gives CDR1 LGHDT, CDR2 YNNKEL (reference sequence). In DNA, the CDR3 is TGTGCCAGCAGCCGAGGACTAGCGGGAGTTATAGAGACCCAGTACTTC. It encodes CASSRGLAGVIETQYF.

This chain joins TRBV28 and TRBJ1-5; possibly TRBD1 for D (5 bases). CDR3 length: 16 residues. V lost 6 bases to trimming and J lost 0 bases, with 15 bases between them. CDR1 and CDR2 (germline): MDHEN, SYDVKM. The CDR3 reads CASRGGREGSNQPQHF. The CDR3 region has the DNA TGTGCCAGCAGGGGGGGTAGGGAGGGTAGCAATCAGCCCCAGCATTTT.

This clone appeared a single time. This chain joins TRBV25-1 and TRBJ2-1, with D perhaps TRBD2 (5 bases). V lost 6 bases, J lost 4 bases, and 19 bases lay in between. There are 16 residues in the CDR3. Germline CDR1 reads MGHDK; CDR2 reads SYGVNS. CDR3 amino acids: CASSETSTTGYNEQFF. The CDR3 DNA reads TGTGCCAGCAGCGAAACTAGTACCACCGGGTACAATGAGCAGTTCTTC. Complete variable domain (other parts from reference TRBV25-1 and TRBJ2-1): EADIYQTPRYLVIGTGKKITLECSQTMGHDKMYWYQQDPGMELHLIHYSYGVNSTEKGDLSSESTVSRIRTEHFPLTLESARPSHTSQYLCASSETSTTGYNEQFFGPGTRLTVL.

There are a few counts of this clone. The rearrangement uses TRBV4-1 and TRBJ2-3; TRBD2 agrees at 7 bases. V shed 0 bases and J 4 bases; nucleotides not matched to a gene: 4. The CDR3 totals 15 residues. CDR1 is MGHRA, CDR2 YSYEKL, per germline. The CDR3 loop is CASSQEAGRPDTQYF. The CDR3 DNA reads as TGCGCCAGCAGCCAAGAGGCCGGGAGGCCAGATACGCAGTATTTT.

CDR3 bases: TGTGCCAGCAGTGACGATCGTGGCGGGAGGGCTAGGAATGAGCAGTTCTTC. Amino acid sequence: CASSDDRGGRARNEQFF. The chain uses TRBV25-1 and TRBJ2-1; TRBD2 aligns across 9 bases. Losses at the gene ends were 3 bases for V and 7 bases for J; bases not matched to a gene: 13. The CDR3 covers 17 residues. CDR1 is MGHDK, CDR2 SYGVNS, per germline.

The chain recombines TRBV5-1 with TRBJ2-4, with 14 bases fitting TRBD2. The CDR3 loop spans 18 amino acids. The V segment lost 4 bases and the J segment 1 base; nucleotides outside the gene matches: 7. Germline values: CDR1 SGHRS, CDR2 YFSETQ. CDR3 protein: CASSTGTSGSAAKNIQYF. CDR3 coding DNA: TGCGCCAGCAGCACTGGGACTAGCGGGAGCGCGGCCAAAAACATTCAGTACTTC. The full variable domain, in which reference TRBV5-1 and TRBJ2-4 provide the parts outside the CDR3, is KAGVTQTPRYLIKTRGQQVTLSCSPISGHRSVSWYQQTPGQGLQFLFEYFSETQRNKGNFPGRFSGRQFSNSRSEMNVSTLELGDSALYLCASSTGTSGSAAKNIQYFGAGTRLSVL.

The CDR3 DNA reads as TGTGCCAGCCGATCAGGGGGTATCTACGAGCAGTACTTC. It encodes CASRSGGIYEQYF. The rearrangement joins TRBV28 to TRBJ2-7; 7 nucleotides match TRBD1. Germline CDR1 and CDR2: MDHEN and SYDVKM. With 8 bases clipped from V and 3 bases from J, the junction kept 7 bases outside the gene matches. The CDR3 is made up of 13 amino acids. The full variable domain, in which reference TRBV28 and TRBJ2-7 provide the parts outside the CDR3, is DVKVTQSSRYLVKRTGEKVFLECVQDMDHENMFWYRQDPGLGLRLIYFSYDVKMKEKGDIPEGYSVSREKKERFSLILESASTNQTSMYLCASRSGGIYEQYFGPGTRLTVT.

J is TRBJ2-2 and V is TRBV5-1; weak D call: TRBD2 (6 bases). The CDR3 covers 16 residues. V lost 5 bases and J lost 4, with 18 bases in between. CDR1 is SGHRS and CDR2 is YFSETQ in the germline V gene. The CDR3 DNA follows: TGCGCCAGCAGTTCCGGAGGAGGGAGGACCACCGGGGAGCTGTTTTTT. Protein product: CASSSGGGRTTGELFF. The entire variable domain, with the rest obtained from reference TRBV5-1 and TRBJ2-2, is as follows: KAGVTQTPRYLIKTRGQQVTLSCSPISGHRSVSWYQQTPGQGLQFLFEYFSETQRNKGNFPGRFSGRQFSNSRSEMNVSTLELGDSALYLCASSSGGGRTTGELFFGEGSRLTVL.

As DNA, the CDR3 is TGTGCCAGCAGCCAGACTAGAGTGGGCGGTGAGCAGTTCTTC. Protein sequence: CASSQTRVGGEQFF. The rearrangement uses TRBV7-2 and TRBJ2-1, with D perhaps TRBD2 (6 bases). With 5 bases removed from V and 9 bases from J, the gap between germline ends came to 17 bases. The V gene's germline CDR1 is SGHTA and CDR2 FQGNSA. This CDR3 has 14 residues.

The chain is built from TRBV27 and TRBJ2-7, with D hard to call. The CDR3 contains 11 residues. Trimming pared 4 bases from V and 3 bases from J, leaving 4 bases between. Germline V gene data show CDR1 as MNHEY and CDR2 as SMNVEV (reference sequence). The chain's CDR3 is CASSSRYEQYF. The CDR3 DNA reads as TGTGCCAGCAGTTCTCGCTACGAGCAGTACTTC.

The chain links TRBV4-1 to TRBJ2-5, with TRBD2 identical over 8 bases. J lost 5 bases, V lost 4 bases, and 9 bases had no gene match. The CDR3 is made up of 15 amino acids. Per the germline V gene, CDR1 is MGHRA and CDR2 is YSYEKL. CDR3 amino acids: CASSPAGGASETQYF. The CDR3 bases are TGCGCCAGCAGCCCGGCGGGGGGCGCGTCGGAGACCCAGTACTTC.

This rearrangement joins TRBV6-4 to TRBJ2-3; unclear D gene. The CDR3 has 12 amino acids. From germline, CDR1 is MRHNA and CDR2 SNTAGT. Between the trimmed V and J ends, which lost 8 bases and 9 bases, there was a span of 15 bases. CDR3 DNA: TGTGCCAGCTCAGAAGGTGGGCTGACGCAGTATTTT. This sequence encodes CASSEGGLTQYF.

This sequence joins TRBV10-1 and TRBJ2-7; D is unresolved. Germline V gene data show CDR1 as WNHNN and CDR2 as SYGVQD (reference sequence). V was trimmed by 0 bases and J by 1 base, leaving 7 bases between them. The CDR3 extends over 14 amino acids. The CDR3 protein is CASSESGRSYEQYF. CDR3 bases: TGCGCCAGCAGTGAGTCGGGCAGATCCTACGAGCAGTACTTC.

This chain connects TRBV7-6 to TRBJ2-3; D unresolved. The CDR3 extends over 15 amino acids. Per germline, CDR1 SGHVS and CDR2 FNYEAQ. V was pared by 3 bases and J by 1 base, with 11 bases between. This chain's CDR3 is CASSFEASGTDTQYF. CDR3 nucleotides: TGTGCCAGCAGCTTTGAGGCTTCAGGCACAGATACGCAGTATTTT.

The chain uses TRBV18 and TRBJ2-7; 8 bases match TRBD2. Per the germline V gene, CDR1 is KGHSH and CDR2 is LQKENI. There are 14 residues in the CDR3. Trimming took 3 bases from V and 1 from J; bases not matched to a gene: 2. CDR3 sequence reads: CASSPSGVSYEQYF. The DNA for the CDR3 is TGTGCCAGCTCACCTAGCGGGGTGTCCTACGAGCAGTACTTC. Full variable domain (outside the CDR3, taken from reference TRBV18 and TRBJ2-7): NAGVMQNPRHLVRRRGQEARLRCSPMKGHSHVYWYRQLPEEGLKFMVYLQKENIIDESGMPKERFSAEFPKEGPSILRIQQVVRGDSAAYFCASSPSGVSYEQYFGPGTRLTVT.

This clone was counted once. The chain couples TRBV28 to TRBJ2-3; weak D call: TRBD2 (5 bases). V was clipped by 2 bases and J by 7 bases, with 10 bases between them. The CDR3 is made up of 13 amino acids. Germline V CDR1 and CDR2: MDHEN, SYDVKM. The CDR3 DNA is TGTGCCAGCAGTTTACCTTCCGGGAATACGCAGTATTTT. Translated: CASSLPSGNTQYF.

This chain uses TRBV15 with TRBJ1-6, with D possibly being TRBD1 (5 bases). V lost 0 bases, J lost 0 bases, and 12 bases lay in between. The CDR3 totals 18 residues. CDR1 is LNHNV and CDR2 is YYDKDF in the germline V gene (reference sequence). The chain's CDR3 is CATSRDRGLSSYNSPLHF. The DNA of the CDR3 is TGTGCCACCAGCAGAGATCGGGGGTTGAGCTCCTATAATTCACCCCTCCACTTT.

The CDR3 DNA reads TGTGCCAGCAGCCAAGGTCAGGGGGCTAACGGGGAGCTGTTTTTT. This encodes CASSQGQGANGELFF. The J gene is TRBJ2-2, the V gene TRBV4-2; 8 bases match TRBD1. The trim removed 1 base at V and 7 bases at J, leaving 5 bases unmatched. CDR1 is LGHNA, CDR2 YNFKEQ, per germline. The CDR3 spans 15 residues.

The chain has TRBV7-2 and TRBJ2-7; TRBD2 matches 8 bases. The V gene's germline CDR1 is SGHTA and CDR2 FQGNSA. V shed 5 bases, J shed 0 bases, and the junction held 6 bases outside the gene matches. CDR3 length: 15 residues. CDR3 sequence: CASSGLAGSSYEQYF. The CDR3 coding sequence is TGTGCCAGCAGCGGACTAGCTGGCAGCTCCTACGAGCAGTACTTC.

In this sample, this clone turned up once. The chain links TRBV7-3 to TRBJ1-1; D possibly corresponds to TRBD1 (6 bases). V lost 2 bases, J lost 4 bases, and 8 bases lay in between. Germline V gives CDR1 SGHTA, CDR2 FQGTGA. The CDR3 is 13 amino acids. Written as DNA, the CDR3 is TGTGCCAGCAGCTTAGGGACAAGCACTGAAGCTTTCTTT. It specifies CASSLGTSTEAFF.

V and J are TRBV3-1 (or the pseudogene TRBV3-2) and TRBJ1-2; D perhaps matches TRBD1 (5 bases). CDR3 length: 17 residues. V shed 0 bases and J shed 3 bases, with 17 bases lying between them. CDR1 is LGHDT, CDR2 YNNKEL, per germline (reference sequence). CDR3 region: CASSQEGVRVIDYGYTF. The DNA of the CDR3 is TGTGCCAGCAGCCAAGAAGGGGTCAGGGTAATCGACTATGGCTACACCTTC.

The chain carries TRBV12-5 and TRBJ2-1; maybe TRBD2 (6 bases). The CDR3 is made up of 14 amino acids. Germline V gene sequence: CDR1 LGHNT, CDR2 FRNRAP. V lost 7 bases and J 1 base, leaving 11 bases between the germline ends. For the CDR3, the DNA is TGTGCTAGTGCTGTGGGGGGTTCCTACAATGAGCAGTTCTTC. Amino acids: CASAVGGSYNEQFF. The variable domain in full, completed from reference TRBV12-5 and TRBJ2-1, reads DARVTQTPRHKVTEMGQEVTMRCQPILGHNTVFWYRQTMMQGLELLAYFRNRAPLDDSGMPKDRFSAEMPDATLATLKIQPSEPRDSAVYFCASAVGGSYNEQFFGPGTRLTVL.

The chain joins TRBV5-4 to TRBJ2-3; 11 bases match TRBD2. CDR1 is SGHNT and CDR2 is YYREEE in the germline V gene (reference sequence). The ends lost 0 bases at V and 3 bases at J; junction bases unmatched: 3. The CDR3 contains 16 residues. The CDR3 DNA is TGTGCCAGCAGCTTGGCCGGGACTAGCGGAACAGATACGCAGTATTTT. Amino acids: CASSLAGTSGTDTQYF.

V and J are TRBV4-3 and TRBJ2-1, with 12 bases fitting TRBD2. The CDR3 has 15 residues. Germline V gene sequence: CDR1 LGHNA, CDR2 YSLEER. Losses at the gene ends were 4 bases for V and 3 bases for J; bases not matched to a gene: 1. This CDR3 reads CASSPGLAGYNEQFF. The DNA of the CDR3 is TGCGCCAGCAGCCCGGGACTAGCGGGCTACAATGAGCAGTTCTTC.

The rearrangement uses TRBV5-1 and TRBJ1-5, with 8 bases aligning to TRBD1. The CDR3 has 15 residues. V lost 0 bases, J lost 6 bases, and 5 bases stayed unmatched. The V gene's germline CDR1 is SGHRS and CDR2 YFSETQ. The CDR3 DNA reads as TGCGCCAGCAGCTTGGATGACAGGGGTAGTCAGCCCCAGCATTTT. It yields the protein CASSLDDRGSQPQHF.

This chain joins TRBV10-3 and TRBJ1-5, with 8 bases identical to TRBD1. Trimming removed 3 bases from V and 5 bases from J; junction bases left unmatched: 3. The CDR3 is 14 amino acids. The germline V gene encodes CDR1 ENHRY and CDR2 SYGVKD. CDR3: CAISDGQGDQPQHF. Here the CDR3 DNA reads TGTGCCATCAGTGACGGACAGGGCGATCAGCCCCAGCATTTT.